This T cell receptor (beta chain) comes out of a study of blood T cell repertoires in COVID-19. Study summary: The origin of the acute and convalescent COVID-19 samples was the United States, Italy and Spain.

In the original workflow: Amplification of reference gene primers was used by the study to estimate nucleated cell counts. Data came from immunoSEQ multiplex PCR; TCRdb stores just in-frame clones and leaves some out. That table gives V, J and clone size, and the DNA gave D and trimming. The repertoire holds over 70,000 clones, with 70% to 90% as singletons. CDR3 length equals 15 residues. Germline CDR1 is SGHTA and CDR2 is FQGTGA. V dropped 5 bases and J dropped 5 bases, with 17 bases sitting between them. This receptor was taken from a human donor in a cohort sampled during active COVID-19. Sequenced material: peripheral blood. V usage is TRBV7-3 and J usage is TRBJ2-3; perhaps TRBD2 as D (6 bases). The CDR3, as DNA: TGTGCCAGCAGCCTCCGACCTTTCGGGGGAGATACGCAGTATTTT. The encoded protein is CASSLRPFGGDTQYF. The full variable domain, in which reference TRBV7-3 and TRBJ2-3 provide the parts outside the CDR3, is GAGVSQTPSNKVTEKGKYVELRCDPISGHTALYWYRQSLGQGPEFLIYFQGTGAADDSGLPNDRFFAVRPEGSVSTLKIQRTERGDSAVYLCASSLRPFGGDTQYFGPGTRLTVL.